A selection of T cell receptor beta chains follows, all from one sample in a study of T cells in Graves' hyperthyroidism and ophthalmopathy. MiXCR was run by TCRdb on the multiplex PCR reads, yielding one entry per CDR3 protein. The table includes about 400,000 distinct CDR3 sequences, more than 13% detected once. Sequencing input: blood. Source of these receptors: a woman in her twenties or thirties with Graves' hyperthyroidism. CDR3s include the opening cysteine and the closing phenylalanine or tryptophan. The order of the fields is CDR3 protein, CDR3 length, V gene, J gene.

CASTPAGTGYHEQFF	15	TRBV28	TRBJ2-1
CASSQFPDRGHSEQYF	16	TRBV6-2/TRBV6-3	TRBJ2-7
CASRGAGGSSLEQYF	15	TRBV27	TRBJ2-7
CASSRGQENTGELFF	15	TRBV13	TRBJ2-2
CASSLESGGATPQHF	15	TRBV5-1	TRBJ1-5
CASSQRLAGLADTQYF	16	TRBV3-1	TRBJ2-3
CASSQAPREQYF	12	TRBV3-1	TRBJ2-7
CASSPGPPEQYF	12	TRBV9	TRBJ2-7
CASSSSGYSTDTQYF	15	TRBV7-9	TRBJ2-3
CASRPGQGATDTQYF	15	TRBV7-9	TRBJ2-3
CATSGAGGPETQYF	14	TRBV24-1	TRBJ2-5
CASSLDDRTYGYTF	14	TRBV28	TRBJ1-2
CASSTGGGSNQPQHF	15	TRBV19	TRBJ1-5
CASSLGNKGGVQYF	14	TRBV7-2	TRBJ2-7
CSVVPGAGETQYF	13	TRBV29-1	TRBJ2-5
CSVARGAGTKNEQFF	15	TRBV29-1	TRBJ2-1
CASSQSGTLNYGYTF	15	TRBV18	TRBJ1-2
CASSQRVGNIQYF	13	TRBV7-2	TRBJ2-4
CASTTVWGGTQYF	13	TRBV7-2	TRBJ2-5
CSARDSREPDTQYF	14	TRBV20-1	TRBJ2-3
CASSLGLATGTKNIQYF	17	TRBV27	TRBJ2-4
CASSSSGATDTQYF	14	TRBV6-2/TRBV6-3	TRBJ2-3
CASSLVGTDGNSPLHF	16	TRBV7-2	TRBJ1-6
CASAGDTTYNEQFF	14	TRBV5-1	TRBJ2-1
CATSDRAGTSHTDTQYF	17	TRBV24-1	TRBJ2-3
CAISDSLTDTQHF	13	TRBV10-3	.
CASSWTSGRSGQETQYF	17	TRBV13	TRBJ2-5
CATSSPGRSIYEQYF	15	TRBV15	TRBJ2-7
CASSAVVVPQGYTF	14	TRBV6-1	TRBJ1-2
CASSKWGTGKFEQYF	15	TRBV28	TRBJ2-7
CASGRIGETQYF	12	TRBV2	TRBJ2-5
CASSRGGRWSYEQYF	15	TRBV6-2/TRBV6-3	TRBJ2-7
CASRHLTTSNEQFF	14	TRBV6-1	TRBJ2-1
CASNGYSRRNTEAFF	15	TRBV2	TRBJ1-1
CSGTRRGETQYF	12	TRBV29-1	TRBJ2-5
CASSLRDRENEQFF	14	TRBV5-1	TRBJ2-1
CASSLAENNEQFF	13	TRBV5-1	TRBJ2-1
CSADFVHPGLAGGSYEQYF	19	TRBV20-1	TRBJ2-7
CASSSPGLSNEQFF	14	TRBV6-5	TRBJ2-1
CSARDADRGDSPLHF	15	TRBV20-1	TRBJ1-6
CASMSGGSEQYF	12	TRBV3-1	TRBJ2-7
CASSLGPTSGQGAATYF	17	TRBV5-6	TRBJ2-5
CASSLRQGAYEQYF	14	TRBV7-9	TRBJ2-7
CASSPQRGAQSPLHF	15	TRBV18	TRBJ1-6
CADSIRGNTGELFF	14	TRBV2	TRBJ2-2
CSAREETGAFF	11	TRBV20-1	TRBJ1-1
CASSRPNRGGTEAFF	15	TRBV5-6	TRBJ1-1
CSVMTGTTGELFF	13	TRBV29-1	TRBJ2-2
CASSAWTELSSPLHF	15	TRBV11-2	TRBJ1-6
CSVADSQGEKLFF	13	TRBV29-1	TRBJ1-4
CASSETGLNTEAFF	14	TRBV2	TRBJ1-1
CASSAQTGAFSGNTIYF	17	TRBV6-5	TRBJ1-3
CASSFQENTEAFF	13	TRBV5-1	TRBJ1-1